This T cell receptor beta chain emerged from a study of T cell responses to AZD1222 COVID-19 vaccine. Repertoires were generated with immunoSEQ multiplex PCR, while TCRdb's copy carries only in-frame clones and drops some. The sample includes around 130,000 clones, around 88% seen only once; the top ten take approximately 3.4%. The germline CDR1 and CDR2 sequences are SGHRS and YFSETQ. CDR3 size: 14 residues. Trimming left V 3 bases short and J 1 base short, with 10 bases between. J is TRBJ1-1 and V is TRBV5-1; D uncertain. Sequencing was performed on peripheral blood, taken on day 0 of AZD1222 vaccination. The clonotype originates from an adult in good health. CDR3 nucleotides: TGCGCCAGCAGCTCGGGTTGGGGGAACACTGAAGCTTTCTTT. Amino acid sequence: CASSSGWGNTEAFF.